The 9 T cell receptor beta chains given below trace back to one sample, sequenced in a study of T-cell reconstitution after alpha-beta-depleted transplantation in children. Unique molecular identifiers were incorporated when the TCRbeta library was constructed. TCRdb re-called the PCR reads through MiXCR, storing one row per CDR3 protein. The sample yields hundreds of thousands of distinct CDR3 sequences, roughly 14% seen once. Sample: PBMCs, taken before TCRalphabeta/CD19-depleted stem cell transplant. These receptors all come from a girl aged 2 to 10 with congenital amegakaryocytic thrombocytopenia, due to receive a stem cell transplant.

This clonotype has only a few counts. This sequence joins TRBV11-1 and TRBJ2-7; 9 nucleotides align to TRBD1. V shed 3 bases, J shed 2 bases, and the junction held 14 bases outside the gene matches. Germline CDR1 and CDR2: SGHAT and FQDESV (reference sequence). CDR3 length: 18 residues. The CDR3 sequence is CASSFLSYDRGKPYEQYF. In DNA form, the CDR3 reads TGTGCCAGCAGCTTTCTCAGCTACGACAGGGGGAAACCCTACGAGCAGTACTTC. Drawing the rest from reference TRBV11-1 and TRBJ2-7, the complete variable domain is EAEVAQSPRYKITEKSQAVAFWCDPISGHATLYWYRQILGQGPELLVQFQDESVVDDSQLPKDRFSAERLKGVDSTLKIQPAELGDSAMYLCASSFLSYDRGKPYEQYFGPGTRLTVT.

This clonotype was recorded at least ten times. This chain links TRBV15 with TRBJ2-5; D ambiguous. CDR3 length: 13 residues. From germline, CDR1 is LNHNV and CDR2 YYDKDF (reference sequence). Trimming removed 4 bases from V and 5 bases from J, with 11 bases in between. CDR3 in amino acids: CATSKFLKETQYF. The CDR3 region has the DNA TGTGCCACCAGCAAATTCTTAAAGGAGACCCAGTACTTC.

This chain uses TRBV24-1 with TRBJ2-1, with a possible D match to TRBD1 (6 bases). CDR1 and CDR2 (germline): KGHDR, SFDVKD. This CDR3 region has 15 residues. Trimming removed 5 bases from V and 1 base from J, with 11 bases in between. CDR3 in DNA: TGTGCCACCAGTGGTCAGGGGCAGTCCTACAATGAGCAGTTCTTC. Its translation: CATSGQGQSYNEQFF.

The chain is built from TRBV18 and TRBJ2-1; 8 positions agree with TRBD2. CDR1 is KGHSH and CDR2 is LQKENI in the germline V gene. This CDR3 spans 17 amino acids. With 5 bases clipped from V and 5 bases from J, the junction kept 14 bases outside the gene matches. CDR3 nucleotides: TGTGCCAGCTCATTCCTTTCGGGGGGGGCGCTTAACAATGAGCAGTTCTTC. Translation: CASSFLSGGALNNEQFF.

Only a few counts were recorded for this clonotype. The chain links TRBV10-3 to TRBJ1-1; 7 nucleotides line up with TRBD1. The length of the CDR3 is 15 residues. Per germline, CDR1 ENHRY and CDR2 SYGVKD. Losses at the gene ends were 8 bases for V and 1 base for J; bases not matched to a gene: 10. The chain's CDR3 is CAIAPTGQPNTEAFF. The CDR3, as DNA: TGTGCCATCGCCCCCACGGGACAGCCGAACACTGAAGCTTTCTTT.

The genes are TRBV20-1 and TRBJ2-1, with 10 bases aligning to TRBD2. CDR3 length: 14 amino acids. The germline V gene encodes CDR1 DFQATT and CDR2 SNEGSKA (reference sequence). V lost 8 bases and J lost 8; bases outside the gene matches: 12. CDR3 amino acids: CSCPPSGRVDEQFF. Here the CDR3 DNA reads TGCAGTTGTCCCCCTAGCGGGAGAGTCGATGAGCAGTTCTTC.

The V call is TRBV11-2, the J call TRBJ2-1; 8 bases are a match to TRBD1. The CDR3 runs to 16 residues. In germline, CDR1 is SGHAT, CDR2 FQNNGV. J gave up 2 bases and V 8 bases, and 11 bases lay outside the gene matches. CDR3 in DNA: TGTGCCAGCGGACAGGGAGTGAATTCTGCCTACAATGAGCAGTTCTTC. This translates into CASGQGVNSAYNEQFF. The full variable domain, rest sourced from reference TRBV11-2 and TRBJ2-1, is EAGVAQSPRYKIIEKRQSVAFWCNPISGHATLYWYQQILGQGPKLLIQFQNNGVVDDSQLPKDRFSAERLKGVDSTLKIQPAKLEDSAVYLCASGQGVNSAYNEQFFGPGTRLTVL.

The CDR3 here is CASSLEFADTQYF. As DNA, the CDR3 is TGTGCCAGCAGCTTAGAATTCGCGGATACGCAGTATTTT. This sequence joins TRBV11-2 and TRBJ2-3; D unclear. The germline CDR1 and CDR2 sequences are SGHAT and FQNNGV. Trimming left V 0 bases short and J 6 bases short, with 7 bases between. The CDR3 contains 13 residues.

In its sample, this clonotype was seen many times. This chain joins TRBV7-2 and TRBJ1-5; no firm D call. The CDR3 runs to 14 residues. V was pared by 5 bases and J by 5 bases, with 13 bases between. CDR1 and CDR2 from the germline V gene are SGHTA and FQGNSA. The CDR3 protein is CASSQWSYDQPQHF. Written as DNA, the CDR3 is TGTGCCAGCAGCCAGTGGAGTTATGATCAGCCCCAGCATTTT. The full variable domain, its missing parts supplied by reference TRBV7-2 and TRBJ1-5, is GAGVSQSPSNKVTEKGKDVELRCDPISGHTALYWYRQSLGQGLEFLIYFQGNSAPDKSGLPSDRFSAERTGGSVSTLTIQRTQQEDSAVYLCASSQWSYDQPQHFGDGTRLSIL.